These 9 T cell receptor beta chains share one sample of origin, sequenced in a study of T cells in Graves' hyperthyroidism and ophthalmopathy. Amplification of TCR beta CDR3 regions used RNA as the template. RT-PCR in the first round (using the HTBI primer set) targeted the TCR CDR3. One entry per CDR3 protein, called by TCRdb with MiXCR from the multiplex PCR reads. The sample has about half a million distinct CDR3 sequences, roughly 20% seen once. The sample consisted of blood. The receptors derive from a man aged 18-30 years with Graves' hyperthyroidism.

The genes are TRBV12-3 or TRBV12-4 and TRBJ1-2; 10 bases line up with TRBD1. This CDR3 spans 17 amino acids. Germline trimming cut 4 bases from V and 6 bases from J; bases unmatched to any gene: 14. CDR3 sequence (DNA): TGTGCCAGCAGTTCCACGGGACAGGGGTCCGTGTTAGATGGCTACACCTTC. Translation: CASSSTGQGSVLDGYTF.

The genes are TRBV7-9 and TRBJ2-2; D ambiguous. The CDR3 spans 13 residues. Trimming removed 5 bases at V and 5 bases at J, with 9 bases between. Germline V gene sequence: CDR1 SEHNR, CDR2 FQNEAQ (reference sequence). The chain's CDR3 is CASSPSLTGELFF. CDR3 bases: TGTGCCAGCAGCCCAAGCCTTACCGGGGAGCTGTTTTTT.

This clonotype was observed many times. The chain links TRBV29-1 to TRBJ1-3; TRBD1 might be the D (6 bases). The V gene's germline CDR1 is SQVTM and CDR2 ANQGSEA. The CDR3 runs 11 residues. For the CDR3, the DNA is TGCAGTTGGACAGCTGGAAACACCATATATTTT. Protein: CSWTAGNTIYF.

This clonotype was seen once. The chain joins TRBV4-1 to TRBJ2-7; TRBD2 agrees at 7 bases. Germline V lookup: CDR1 MGHRA, CDR2 YSYEKL. The CDR3 sequence is 16 residues long. J gave up 2 bases and V 1 base, and 8 bases lay outside the gene matches. DNA for the CDR3: TGCGCCAGCAGCCAAGGAGCGTCTAGCGGAACCTACGAGCAGTACTTC. It yields the protein CASSQGASSGTYEQYF.

This clonotype was picked up many times. The genes are TRBV6-2 or TRBV6-3 and TRBJ2-7; TRBD2 aligns across 10 bases. The germline CDR1 and CDR2 sequences are MNHEY and SVGEGT. J lost 4 bases, V lost 6 bases, and 9 bases had no gene match. This CDR3 is built from 15 residues. CDR3 DNA: TGTGCCAGCAGCCTTACTAGCGGGGAAATGTACGAGCAGTACTTC. Translation: CASSLTSGEMYEQYF.

The V call is TRBV25-1, the J call TRBJ1-3; 7 nucleotides line up with TRBD1. The V gene's germline CDR1 is MGHDK and CDR2 SYGVNS. Trimming removed 2 bases from V and 6 bases from J; junction bases left unmatched: 7. The CDR3 contains 15 residues. The chain's CDR3 is CASSERTGVANTIYF. DNA for the CDR3: TGTGCCAGCAGTGAACGAACAGGGGTCGCAAACACCATATATTTT.

This clonotype has more than one count but fewer than ten. The chain couples TRBV2 to TRBJ1-1; D not resolved. CDR1 is SNHLY, CDR2 FYNNEI, per germline. Trimming shortened V by 0 bases and J by 5 bases, and 10 bases separated the two germline ends. The CDR3 has 14 amino acids. The CDR3 DNA reads as TGTGCCAGCAGTGAAGCGCTTGGAAATACTGAAGCTTTCTTT. Translating gives CASSEALGNTEAFF.

This rearrangement joins TRBV7-8 to TRBJ1-3, with no clear D. The length of the CDR3 is 15 residues. Germline CDR1 SGHVS, CDR2 FQNEAQ. V gave up 5 bases and J gave up 0 bases, with 11 bases separating them. CDR3 in amino acids: CASSQSGISGNTIYF. The CDR3 DNA follows: TGTGCCAGCAGCCAAAGCGGCATCTCTGGAAACACCATATATTTT.

This clonotype was picked up many times. The V gene is TRBV28, the J gene TRBJ2-5, with 9 bases fitting TRBD2. Germline-derived CDR1 and CDR2 are MDHEN and SYDVKM. Trimming cost V 2 bases and J 5 bases; bases outside gene matches: 12. This CDR3 region has 17 residues. In DNA, the CDR3 is TGTGCCAGCAGTTTAGGGGCTAGCGGGGAGTTTAGGGAGACCCAGTACTTC. Amino acids: CASSLGASGEFRETQYF.